Sample share makes the clone carrying this T cell receptor (beta chain) medium-sized. These data belong to a study of T cells after yellow fever vaccination. Via MiXCR, TCRdb re-called the 5' RACE reads, giving one row per CDR3 protein. The table has roughly 300,000 distinct CDR3 sequences, approximately 7% seen once; the top ten hold roughly 19%. The CDR3 runs to 14 residues. V was trimmed by 4 bases and J by 5 bases, leaving 13 bases between them. Germline V lookup: CDR1 SGHTA, CDR2 FQGNSA. This receptor was taken from a man between 18 and 29 years old who received the YFV17D yellow fever vaccine. The V call is TRBV7-2, the J call TRBJ2-3; D perhaps matches TRBD1 (5 bases). The specimen comprised PBMCs, sampled roughly 47 days after the first yellow fever vaccination. The CDR3 reads CASSSTRVGDTQYF. The CDR3, as DNA: TGTGCCAGCAGCTCGACCAGGGTCGGAGATACGCAGTATTTT.